This TCR beta chain was obtained from a study of blood T cell repertoires in COVID-19. Overall study context: From T cells, B-cell-depleted T cells, or PBMCs came the material, which was cDNA or gDNA.

In the original workflow: The assay estimated nucleated cells by amplifying reference gene primers. Method: immunoSEQ multiplex PCR; TCRdb's copy keeps in-frame clones and lacks some. V and J calls and clone size are as listed in that table; D and trimming were resolved from the DNA. The profile shows about 52,000 clones, about nine tenths of them singletons. Trimming cost V 0 bases and J 4 bases, with 13 bases left between them. The CDR3 spans 15 residues. CDR1 is SGHRS and CDR2 is YFSETQ in the germline V gene. This chain joins TRBV5-1 and TRBJ1-1; no reliable D call. The sample taken for sequencing was peripheral blood. The source is a man between 65 and 80 years old with acute or convalescent COVID-19. The CDR3 nucleotides read TGCGCCAGCAGCTTGGGTGCGGTCTTAGGCACTGAAGCTTTCTTT. Translated: CASSLGAVLGTEAFF.